The 14 T cell receptor beta chains listed next were all sequenced from one sample in a study of T cells in Graves' hyperthyroidism and ophthalmopathy. Template material for amplifying TCR beta CDR3 regions consisted of RNA transcripts. First-round RT-PCR of the TCR CDR3 relied on the HTBI primer set. TCRdb fed the multiplex PCR reads into MiXCR, producing one record per CDR3 protein. The data hold hundreds of thousands of distinct CDR3 sequences, with around 20% observed a single time. The specimen sequenced was blood. These receptors originate from a woman between 50 and 59 years old with Graves' hyperthyroidism that later progressed to Graves' ophthalmopathy.

The V call is TRBV12-3 or TRBV12-4, the J call TRBJ2-2; 8 bases line up with TRBD1. The V segment lost 5 bases and the J segment 0 bases; nucleotides outside the gene matches: 5. The CDR3 runs to 16 residues. CDR3 DNA: TGTGCCAGCAGTACTGGACAGGGAACGAACACCGGGGAGCTGTTTTTT. Amino acids: CASSTGQGTNTGELFF.

This clonotype has more than one count but fewer than ten. The chain joins TRBV9 to TRBJ1-5; D not certain. Germline CDR1 reads SGDLS; CDR2 reads YYNGEE. V was trimmed by 0 bases and J by 8 bases, leaving 9 bases between them. CDR3 length: 13 residues. As DNA, the CDR3 is TGTGCCAGCAGCGTAGGTCCGAGGGAGCCCCAGCATTTT. Translating gives CASSVGPREPQHF.

This sequence joins TRBV6-4 and TRBJ2-2; 7 bases agree with TRBD2. Trimming at V came to 10 bases and at J to 3 bases, leaving 5 bases not matched to a gene. Germline CDR1 is MRHNA and CDR2 is SNTAGT. This CDR3 comprises 13 residues. CDR3 region: CATHGGDTGELFF. In DNA, the CDR3 is TGTGCCACCCATGGGGGGGACACCGGGGAGCTGTTTTTT.

The CDR3: CASSQVGARTEAFF. CDR3 DNA sequence: TGTGCCAGCAGCCAAGTGGGGGCGCGCACTGAAGCTTTCTTT. The V call is TRBV4-2, the J call TRBJ1-1, with a possible D match to TRBD1 (6 bases). Trimming left V 1 base short and J 4 bases short, with 10 bases between. Looked up from germline, CDR1 is LGHNA and CDR2 is YNFKEQ. The CDR3 contains 14 residues.

V and J are TRBV20-1 and TRBJ1-3; a weak D match, TRBD1 (6 bases). The CDR3 is made up of 16 amino acids. CDR1 is DFQATT, CDR2 SNEGSKA, per germline (reference sequence). V was pared by 2 bases and J by 0 bases, with 14 bases between. CDR3 coding DNA: TGCAGTGCTAGACCGTATGTAGGGGGCTCTGGAAACACCATATATTTT. Translated, it gives CSARPYVGGSGNTIYF.

The gene calls are TRBV30 and TRBJ2-1; D is ambiguous. Germline V lookup: CDR1 GTSNPN, CDR2 SVGIG (reference sequence). Trimming removed 3 bases from V and 7 bases from J, with 10 bases in between. This CDR3 is built from 12 residues. CDR3 protein: CAWSVQENEQFF. In DNA, the CDR3 is TGTGCCTGGAGCGTCCAGGAAAATGAGCAGTTCTTC.

This clonotype was seen more than once but under ten times. The J gene is TRBJ2-5, the V gene TRBV3-1, with D unresolved. Trimming shortened V by 3 bases and J by 5 bases, and 13 bases separated the two germline ends. The CDR3 length is 14 residues. Germline lookup yields CDR1 LGHDT and CDR2 YNNKEL (reference sequence). CDR3 loop: CASSHRLTGETQYF. The CDR3 nucleotides read TGTGCCAGCAGCCACAGGCTCACCGGGGAGACCCAGTACTTC.

This clonotype was counted at least ten times. V and J are TRBV7-2 and TRBJ2-3; 11 positions agree with TRBD2. Germline V gives CDR1 SGHTA, CDR2 FQGNSA. V was pared by 0 bases and J by 0 bases, with 2 bases of the junction left unmatched. The CDR3 runs 17 residues. As DNA, the CDR3 is TGTGCCAGCAGCTTAGCGGGACTAGCGGCTAGCACAGATACGCAGTATTTT. This gives the protein CASSLAGLAASTDTQYF. Together with reference TRBV7-2 and TRBJ2-3, the CDR3 gives the full variable domain: GAGVSQSPSNKVTEKGKDVELRCDPISGHTALYWYRQSLGQGLEFLIYFQGNSAPDKSGLPSDRFSAERTGGSVSTLTIQRTQQEDSAVYLCASSLAGLAASTDTQYFGPGTRLTVL.

A few counts support this clonotype. CDR3 nucleotide sequence: TGTGCCAGCAGCCGTGGACGGCCCGGGGCCCAGTACTTC. Its protein is CASSRGRPGAQYF. The chain joins TRBV3-1 to TRBJ2-5, with D perhaps TRBD2 (5 bases). The V gene's germline CDR1 is LGHDT and CDR2 YNNKEL (reference sequence). This CDR3 is built from 13 residues. Trimming removed 4 bases at V and 9 bases at J, with 15 bases between.

The sample holds a few counts of this clonotype. The chain carries TRBV5-1 and TRBJ2-2; TRBD1 matches at 10 bases. Trimming removed 3 bases from V and 3 bases from J; junction bases left unmatched: 8. The CDR3 length is 17 residues. Germline V CDR1 and CDR2: SGHRS, YFSETQ. As DNA, the CDR3 is TGCGCCAGCAGCTCCCGGCCGACAGGGGGCGACACCGGGGAGCTGTTTTTT. It yields the protein CASSSRPTGGDTGELFF.

This clonotype has ten or more counts. This chain uses TRBV5-5 with TRBJ1-3, with D hard to call. V lost 4 bases and J 2 bases, leaving 4 bases between the germline ends. The CDR3 totals 12 residues. The germline gives CDR1 SGHKS, CDR2 YYEKEE (reference sequence). The CDR3 is CASSPTGNTIYF. CDR3 DNA sequence: TGTGCCAGCAGCCCGACTGGAAACACCATATATTTT.

The chain couples TRBV27 to TRBJ1-2; D unclear. The CDR3 is 13 residues long. The V end was cut by 5 bases, the J end by 2 bases, with 9 bases between. CDR1 MNHEY and CDR2 SMNVEV come from the germline V gene (reference sequence). CDR3 nucleotides: TGTGCCAGCAGTGCGGTCGAGAACTATGGCTACACCTTC. As protein: CASSAVENYGYTF.

V is TRBV7-8 and J is TRBJ1-2; D may be TRBD1 (6 bases). V lost 5 bases to trimming and J lost 7 bases, with 20 bases between them. CDR1 is SGHVS and CDR2 is FQNEAQ in the germline V gene. This CDR3 is built from 15 residues. CDR3 sequence reads: CASSARGGARSGYTF. The CDR3 DNA reads TGTGCCAGCAGCGCCAGAGGGGGGGCGCGCTCTGGCTACACCTTC.

This clonotype was counted at least ten times. This rearrangement joins TRBV11-2 to TRBJ2-7; 8 bases match TRBD1. Trimming cost V 1 base and J 4 bases; bases outside gene matches: 3. The CDR3 runs 14 residues. Germline-derived CDR1 and CDR2 are SGHAT and FQNNGV. The CDR3 DNA reads as TGTGCCAGCAGCTTAGGCACAGGGGGGTACGAGCAGTACTTC. Residues: CASSLGTGGYEQYF.